The sequence of this T cell receptor beta chain was determined in a study of blood T cell repertoires in COVID-19 (dated by TCRdb to the early 2020s). Some background on the complete study: Collaborator samples came from the United States, Italy and Spain and covered acute and convalescent phases of COVID-19. A freely available public database, intended as a resource for researchers studying the immune response to SARS-CoV-2, is where the repertoires were released. The prospective study material was composed of cDNA or gDNA derived from T cells, B-cell-depleted T cells, or PBMCs. The sample metadata nearly always contained a de-identified subject ID, COVID-19 status, age in years and sex. HLA class I and class II types, where available, came from metadata supplied by the sample provider rather than from assay-based typing. The dataset comprised deeply sampled blood TCRbeta repertoires from subjects exposed to, actively infected with, or recovered from COVID-19. The samples were drawn from two sources: the first 160 participants of the ongoing ImmuneRACE study, and over 1,000 subjects contributed by 6 global collaborators. Study-level results and caveats: The quantity of clinical and demographic metadata differed by source and by participant and was supplied without curation.

Reading from cysteine to phenylalanine, the CDR3 counts 15 amino acids. The entry retains the CDR3 DNA only, 45 bases that are in frame from base 1. Between the V and J ends, shortened by 0 bases and 0 bases respectively, the junction contains 9 bases. The germline V gene sets CDR1 to SGHRS and CDR2 to YFSETQ. In the prospective study, participants were about 18 to 95 years old, resided in under 30 geographic areas of the United States, and were enrolled through a virtual design. In the prospective study, participants were assigned to cohorts based on the clinical history participants reported in a screening survey and a study questionnaire. For ImmuneRACE Cohort 3, a participant was defined as recovered based on two consecutive negative NP/OP PCR tests, clearance by a healthcare professional, or resolution of symptoms. In the prospective study, mobile phlebotomists collected whole blood, serum and a nasopharyngeal or oropharyngeal swab from each participant. Participants in the prospective study had the option to provide additional blood draws and questionnaires over a roughly 2-month period. Before DNA extraction, blood samples from the prospective study were shipped at room temperature or frozen.

This clone was picked up one time. Its antigen remains undetermined. Nothing much larger sits one base from this clone, and base qualities are not available. TCRbeta CDR3 regions were amplified from genomic DNA using the immunoSEQ Assay, a bias-controlled multiplex PCR. Turning to the authors' computational methods: The number of nucleated cells in each sample was estimated by amplification of reference gene primers within the assay. To quantify the absolute abundance of each unique TCRbeta CDR3 rearrangement, sequence reads were collapsed and filtered. Productive Simpson clonality was computed per sample as the square root of Simpson's diversity index over productive rearrangements. TCRdb holds this immuneACCESS table with in-frame rearrangements only. Some clones are missing; in checked studies, unresolved V genes explain under half, and the rest has no known cause. The V and J calls and the clone size are those of that table, but D and trimming were determined from the DNA. In this sample the table shows some 420,000 clones, over 75% of which occur a single time. 0.95% to 1.3% of the sample is taken by the ten largest.

The chain is encoded by TRBV5-1 joined to TRBJ2-5; TRBD1 is a weak D gene call, 5 bases matching. The sequence was obtained from a man in his thirties or forties who had recovered from COVID-19. The sequenced sample was PBMCs or T cells enriched from blood (not recorded which). The DNA sequence is given as TGCGCCAGCAGCTTGGTCTCCAGGGACCAAGAGACCCAGTACTTC. Translated, this gives CASSLVSRDQETQYF.